This TCR beta chain derives from a study of PD-1 blockade in classical Hodgkin lymphoma. Whole-study context: On a schedule of every 2 weeks, patients received nivolumab 3 mg/kg intravenously. Points from the study as a whole: Why repertoires differed is undefined; disease activity or prior therapy possibly contributed. Reported findings placed baseline TCR diversity lower in newly diagnosed patients (compared with healthy donors). Before treatment, complete responders showed about the same diversity as newly diagnosed patients.

CDR1 is LNHNV, CDR2 YYDKDF, per germline (reference sequence). The CDR3 consists of 14 residues. V lost 6 bases and J 4 bases, leaving 14 bases between the germline ends. This clone was seen once. Its antigen is not identified. The table came from immunoSEQ multiplex PCR; TCRdb's copy has only in-frame clones and leaves some out. The sample records about 20,000 clones, around 67% being singletons. After autologous stem cell transplantation all patients relapsed, and prior brentuximab vedotin exposure differed between cohorts. The chain couples TRBV15 to TRBJ2-3; possible D gene TRBD1, 6 bases. This receptor was taken from a human donor with classical Hodgkin lymphoma. This specimen was peripheral blood mononuclear cells (PBMCs), taken before the second cycle of nivolumab. CDR3 nucleotide sequence: TGTGCCACCAGTTATCAGGGGTCCCCAGATACGCAGTATTTT. The encoded protein is CATSYQGSPDTQYF.